One T cell receptor beta chain is described in this entry. The entry originates in a study of T cell responses to AZD1222 COVID-19 vaccine. Generated by immunoSEQ multiplex PCR, the TCRdb table keeps only in-frame clones and is missing some. Of 100,000 to 120,000 clones listed, around nine tenths were seen once; the top ten hold roughly 3.2%. Trimming cost V 6 bases and J 4 bases, with 18 bases left between them. Germline values: CDR1 SNHLY, CDR2 FYNNEI. The CDR3 extends over 15 amino acids. The sample in question was peripheral blood, obtained on day 0 of AZD1222 vaccination. The TCR was taken from an adult in good health. The chain is built from TRBV2 and TRBJ1-2; TRBD1 is a possible D gene (6 bases). The CDR3 coding sequence is TGTGCCAGCAGCCTCGAGGGGGGCAAAGCCTATGGCTACACCTTC. Its protein is CASSLEGGKAYGYTF.